Following are 27 T cell receptor beta chains from one sample sequenced in a study of cytomegalovirus exposure and HLA in healthy donors. The PCR contained 60 Vbeta and 13 Jbeta primers. Using immunoSEQ multiplex PCR, the repertoire was profiled, and TCRdb retains in-frame clones only, with some absent. The table records 150,000 to 200,000 clones, about 90% of them present only once. Sequencing was performed on PBMCs. These receptors came from a boy between 2 and 10 years old in good health and CMV-seronegative.

The V call is TRBV25-1, the J call TRBJ1-6, with D tentatively TRBD1 (6 bases). This CDR3 region has 14 residues. Trimming shortened V by 2 bases and J by 8 bases, and 10 bases separated the two germline ends. Germline CDR1 is MGHDK and CDR2 is SYGVNS. The CDR3: CASSERDTYSPLHF. CDR3 in DNA: TGTGCCAGCAGTGAACGGGACACTTATTCACCCCTCCACTTT. The full variable domain, with the rest looked up from reference TRBV25-1 and TRBJ1-6, is EADIYQTPRYLVIGTGKKITLECSQTMGHDKMYWYQQDPGMELHLIHYSYGVNSTEKGDLSSESTVSRIRTEHFPLTLESARPSHTSQYLCASSERDTYSPLHFGNGTRLTVT.

This chain connects TRBV27 to TRBJ2-7; TRBD2 is a possible D gene (5 bases). The CDR3 is made up of 13 amino acids. The V and J ends lost 2 bases and 6 bases respectively, with 11 bases between them. Germline V lookup: CDR1 MNHEY, CDR2 SMNVEV (reference sequence). CDR3 sequence (DNA): TGTGCCAGCAGTTTAGCGGGCCTGAGCGAGCAGTACTTC. It codes for CASSLAGLSEQYF.

The chain carries TRBV25-1 and TRBJ1-2, with 9 bases fitting TRBD1. Losses at the gene ends were 5 bases for V and 8 bases for J; bases not matched to a gene: 12. The CDR3 extends over 15 amino acids. Looked up from germline, CDR1 is MGHDK and CDR2 is SYGVNS. The CDR3 region is CASSPPDRGNRGYTF. CDR3 in DNA: TGTGCCAGCAGTCCACCGGACAGGGGCAATCGCGGCTACACCTTC.

This chain uses TRBV28 with TRBJ2-7, with D possibly matching TRBD2 (6 bases). CDR3 size: 14 residues. Germline V gene sequence: CDR1 MDHEN, CDR2 SYDVKM. Trimming removed 4 bases at V and 2 bases at J, with 12 bases between. CDR3 sequence reads: CASSSLLATYEQYF. The CDR3 nucleotides are TGTGCCAGCAGTTCCCTGCTAGCGACCTACGAGCAGTACTTC.

The chain is built from TRBV19 and TRBJ1-2; D is unresolved. The CDR3 is 14 residues long. V was clipped by 0 bases and J by 2 bases, with 7 bases between them. Germline lookup yields CDR1 LNHDA and CDR2 SQIVND (reference sequence). Written as DNA, the CDR3 is TGTGCCAGTAGTATAGACGGCGGAAACTATGGCTACACCTTC. Translation: CASSIDGGNYGYTF.

The chain links TRBV5-1 to TRBJ2-1; 10 bases fit TRBD2. The V gene end was trimmed by 2 bases and the J gene end by 0 bases; junction bases not matched to a gene: 11. The length of the CDR3 is 19 residues. Germline CDR1 is SGHRS and CDR2 is YFSETQ. In DNA, the CDR3 is TGCGCCAGCAGCTTACCGCTAGCGGGAGAGGGGAGCTCCTACAATGAGCAGTTCTTC. Its translation: CASSLPLAGEGSSYNEQFF.

About this clone: This specimen includes other DNA sequences encoding the same CDR3. The J gene is TRBJ2-3, the V gene TRBV5-4; 10 bases fit TRBD2. V lost 0 bases to trimming and J lost 2 bases; unmatched junction nucleotides: 3. Germline V gene lookup returns CDR1 SGHNT and CDR2 YYREEE (reference sequence). The CDR3 runs to 16 residues. The CDR3 region is CASSLGTSGITDTQYF. CDR3 bases: TGTGCCAGCAGCTTGGGGACTAGCGGCATCACAGATACGCAGTATTTT.

V and J are TRBV5-1 and TRBJ2-3; D might be TRBD1 (5 bases). The germline gives CDR1 SGHRS, CDR2 YFSETQ. With 2 bases removed from V and 2 bases from J, the gap between germline ends came to 12 bases. The length of the CDR3 is 15 residues. In nucleotides, the CDR3 is TGCGCCAGCAGCTTTGGGGCGGCGATCACAGATACGCAGTATTTT. As protein: CASSFGAAITDTQYF.

This sequence joins TRBV5-4 and TRBJ1-1; D is undetermined. V was trimmed by 5 bases and J by 11 bases, leaving 13 bases between them. This CDR3 has 11 residues. Germline-derived CDR1 and CDR2 are SGHNT and YYREEE (reference sequence). The CDR3 spells CASSTGSEAFF. CDR3 nucleotide sequence: TGTGCCAGCAGTACGGGGTCAGAGGCTTTCTTT.

The chain carries TRBV27 and TRBJ2-7, with D maybe TRBD1 (7 bases). This CDR3 region has 14 residues. The germline V gene encodes CDR1 MNHEY and CDR2 SMNVEV (reference sequence). V was trimmed by 6 bases and J by 6 bases, leaving 18 bases between them. The CDR3 reads CASSPGGPLSEQYF. Written as DNA, the CDR3 is TGTGCCAGCAGCCCAGGGGGGCCGTTGTCCGAGCAGTACTTC.

This clone was counted only a few times. The gene calls are TRBV6-4 and TRBJ2-7, with a tentative D call TRBD2 (6 bases). The CDR3 totals 14 residues. The V end lost 7 bases, the J end lost 5 bases, and 18 bases lay between the germline ends. Germline CDR1 is MRHNA and CDR2 is SNTAGT. The CDR3 is CASTPGLPLHEQYF. The CDR3 nucleotides read TGTGCCAGCACCCCGGGACTGCCCCTCCACGAGCAGTACTTC.

The genes are TRBV7-2 and TRBJ2-5, with 9 bases identical to TRBD2. The CDR3 sequence is 15 residues long. CDR1 is SGHTA, CDR2 FQGNSA, per germline. J was trimmed by 4 bases and V by 4 bases; bases with no gene match: 7. The CDR3 nucleotides are TGTGCCAGCAGCTCTAGCGGGAAAGTGGGAGAGACCCAGTACTTC. Amino acid sequence: CASSSSGKVGETQYF. Filled out from reference TRBV7-2 and TRBJ2-5, the complete variable domain reads GAGVSQSPSNKVTEKGKDVELRCDPISGHTALYWYRQSLGQGLEFLIYFQGNSAPDKSGLPSDRFSAERTGGSVSTLTIQRTQQEDSAVYLCASSSSGKVGETQYFGPGTRLLVL.

This clone was observed a handful of times. This chain connects TRBV6-5 to TRBJ1-6, with TRBD1 matching 9 bases. The CDR3 totals 15 residues. Germline values: CDR1 MNHEY, CDR2 SVGAGI. Germline trimming cut 2 bases from V and 4 bases from J; bases unmatched to any gene: 0. DNA of the CDR3: TGTGCCAGCAGTTACGGACAGGGGTATAATTCACCCCTCCACTTT. This gives the protein CASSYGQGYNSPLHF.

This chain links TRBV6-1 with TRBJ2-1, with no clear D. The CDR3 runs to 14 residues. Germline V gives CDR1 MNHNS, CDR2 SASEGT. V lost 7 bases and J lost 3, with 13 bases in between. The CDR3: CASTALEYYNEQFF. The DNA for the CDR3 is TGTGCCAGCACGGCGCTAGAGTACTACAATGAGCAGTTCTTC.

V and J are TRBV7-2 and TRBJ2-3; possible D gene TRBD1, 5 bases. The germline V gene encodes CDR1 SGHTA and CDR2 FQGNSA. The CDR3 extends over 14 amino acids. V shed 5 bases and J shed 3 bases, with 12 bases lying between them. The DNA of the CDR3 is TGTGCCAGCAGCCTGACAGTAGCTACAGATACGCAGTATTTT. Its protein is CASSLTVATDTQYF.

The J gene is TRBJ2-1, the V gene TRBV14; D gene unclear. The V end was cut by 1 base, the J end by 2 bases, with 12 bases between. This CDR3 contains 16 residues. Per germline, CDR1 SGHDN and CDR2 FVKESK. CDR3 nucleotides: TGTGCCAGCAGCCAAGTGTCCGCGGAAACCTACAATGAGCAGTTCTTC. This codes for CASSQVSAETYNEQFF.

This chain uses TRBV7-6 with TRBJ2-1; D may be TRBD1 (5 bases). The CDR3 covers 17 residues. CDR1 SGHVS and CDR2 FNYEAQ come from the germline V gene. With 1 base removed from V and 6 bases from J, the gap between germline ends came to 19 bases. The CDR3: CASSLGSVGVTGNEQFF. The CDR3 nucleotides read TGTGCCAGCAGCTTAGGTTCGGTAGGGGTGACGGGCAATGAGCAGTTCTTC. The whole variable domain, remainder taken from reference TRBV7-6 and TRBJ2-1, is GAGVSQSPRYKVTKRGQDVALRCDPISGHVSLYWYRQALGQGPEFLTYFNYEAQQDKSGLPNDRFSAERPEGSISTLTIQRTEQRDSAMYRCASSLGSVGVTGNEQFFGPGTRLTVL.

The chain combines TRBV28 with TRBJ1-5; D is unresolved. The CDR3 spans 13 residues. Germline V gives CDR1 MDHEN, CDR2 SYDVKM. V lost 3 bases and J 6 bases, leaving 9 bases between the germline ends. CDR3 residues: CASSFQEGQPQHF. DNA for the CDR3: TGTGCCAGCAGTTTTCAGGAGGGTCAGCCCCAGCATTTT. Drawing the rest from reference TRBV28 and TRBJ1-5, the complete variable domain is DVKVTQSSRYLVKRTGEKVFLECVQDMDHENMFWYRQDPGLGLRLIYFSYDVKMKEKGDIPEGYSVSREKKERFSLILESASTNQTSMYLCASSFQEGQPQHFGDGTRLSIL.

In this sample, this clone turned up once. The chain combines TRBV7-2 with TRBJ2-1, with 7 bases aligning to TRBD2. Germline V gene sequence: CDR1 SGHTA, CDR2 FQGNSA. V dropped 1 base and J dropped 6; count of bases not matched to a gene: 12. CDR3 length equals 17 residues. CDR3 DNA: TGTGCCAGCAGCTTAGTTGTACGGGCTAGCGGCGCCAATGAGCAGTTCTTC. Its protein product is CASSLVVRASGANEQFF.

This chain connects TRBV14 to TRBJ2-7; D is unresolved. V lost 9 bases to trimming and J lost 5 bases, with 23 bases between them. CDR1 SGHDN and CDR2 FVKESK come from the germline V gene. The CDR3 spans 15 residues. The CDR3 DNA follows: TGTGCCAGAGTAACCTCCAGGTCGTACGTGCACGAGCAGTACTTC. Amino acids: CARVTSRSYVHEQYF.

V and J are TRBV7-6 and TRBJ2-2; 8 bases match TRBD2. J lost 1 base, V lost 3 bases, and 1 base had no gene match. The CDR3 length is 15 residues. Per germline, CDR1 SGHVS and CDR2 FNYEAQ. CDR3 sequence: CASSLSGGNTGELFF. The CDR3, as DNA: TGTGCCAGCAGCTTGAGCGGGGGGAACACCGGGGAGCTGTTTTTT. The whole variable domain, filled in from reference TRBV7-6 and TRBJ2-2, reads GAGVSQSPRYKVTKRGQDVALRCDPISGHVSLYWYRQALGQGPEFLTYFNYEAQQDKSGLPNDRFSAERPEGSISTLTIQRTEQRDSAMYRCASSLSGGNTGELFFGEGSRLTVL.

This chain joins TRBV11-2 and TRBJ1-2; 8 bases are shared with TRBD1. The CDR3 is 14 residues long. Per germline, CDR1 SGHAT and CDR2 FQNNGV. Losses at the gene ends were 3 bases for V and 5 bases for J; bases not matched to a gene: 5. The CDR3: CASSFQGAEYGYTF. The CDR3 DNA reads TGTGCCAGCAGCTTTCAGGGGGCCGAGTATGGCTACACCTTC.

Points on this clone: The germline gene is not matched at one end of the junction; a read error may be the cause. The chain uses TRBV4-1 and TRBJ2-5; the D gene is possibly TRBD1 (6 bases). CDR3 length: 15 residues. Germline loops: CDR1 MGHRA, CDR2 YSYEKL. CDR3 residues: CASRHEPGVPETQYF. CDR3 coding DNA: TGCGCCAGCCGCCATGAACCAGGGGTACCAGAGACCCAGTACTTC.

V and J are TRBV19 and TRBJ2-3; TRBD2 aligns across 9 bases. The V segment lost 7 bases and the J segment 6 bases; nucleotides outside the gene matches: 8. Per the germline V gene, CDR1 is LNHDA and CDR2 is SQIVND (reference sequence). This CDR3 region has 14 residues. CDR3 region: CASMIAGERDTQYF. The CDR3 coding sequence is TGTGCCAGTATGATAGCGGGAGAACGGGATACGCAGTATTTT.

J is TRBJ1-3 and V is TRBV25-1, with 9 bases identical to TRBD1. Per germline, CDR1 MGHDK and CDR2 SYGVNS. CDR3 size: 16 residues. V lost 4 bases and J lost 5; bases outside the gene matches: 9. The CDR3 loop is CASSAPGGQGRNTIYF. The CDR3 DNA follows: TGTGCCAGCAGTGCCCCTGGAGGACAGGGGCGAAACACCATATATTTT.

The chain links TRBV7-3 to TRBJ2-1; TRBD2 agrees at 12 bases. Germline V CDR1 and CDR2: SGHTA, FQGTGA. The CDR3 consists of 13 residues. J gave up 9 bases and V 5 bases, and 2 bases lay outside the gene matches. CDR3 residues: CASSLAGGPEQFF. The CDR3 bases are TGTGCCAGCAGCCTAGCGGGGGGGCCTGAGCAGTTCTTC.

The chain couples TRBV9 to TRBJ2-7, with 7 bases that match TRBD2. Germline V gene sequence: CDR1 SGDLS, CDR2 YYNGEE. This CDR3 has 14 residues. Trimming took 6 bases from V and 6 from J; bases not matched to a gene: 12. The CDR3 region has the DNA TGTGCCAGCAATGAGCGGGGAGGACCGTCCGAGCAGTACTTC. It codes for CASNERGGPSEQYF.